This TCR beta chain was identified in a study of T cells in localized non-small cell lung cancer. General study findings and limits: Out of the top 100 tumor clones, a median around 60 were seen in adjacent lung.

Comments on this clone: Its antigen is not identified.

TCRdb's copy holds only in-frame clones and misses some; the assay was immunoSEQ multiplex PCR. This sample carries about 2,200 clones, approximately 37% of them seen once, and the ten largest clones take around 7%. Germline CDR1 and CDR2: SNHLY and FYNNEI. V lost 9 bases to trimming and J lost 6 bases, with 15 bases between them. The CDR3 is made up of 13 amino acids. The chain is built from TRBV2 and TRBJ2-1; perhaps TRBD2 as D (7 bases). Sequenced here: lung tumor tissue, sampled before any cancer treatment. This TCR was sampled from a female donor older than 55 with stage I lung adenocarcinoma. The CDR3 DNA follows: TGTGCCAGTCAAGGGGGAGGGCCCAATGAGCAGTTCTTC. It specifies CASQGGGPNEQFF.